Below are 26 T cell receptor beta chains sequenced from a single sample in a study of T cell repertoires in cytomegalovirus infection. Antigens of these TCRs are unknown. A single record per CDR3 protein comes from TCRdb applying MiXCR to the reads. This table holds about 500,000 distinct CDR3 sequences, about 33% found once. Sequenced here: cultured PBMCs, sampled from culture after CMV antigen stimulation. The receptor source for this set is a human donor in good health (CMV status not recorded). Some clones in this sample may be carry-over from other donors' samples.

At least ten counts were recorded for this clonotype. The chain joins TRBV6-5 to TRBJ2-3; D remains unclear. Between the trimmed V and J ends, which lost 2 bases and 2 bases, there was a span of 11 bases. Looked up from germline, CDR1 is MNHEY and CDR2 is SVGAGI. The CDR3 is 15 residues long. CDR3 sequence: CASSYDGSVTDTQYF. The CDR3 nucleotides read TGTGCCAGCAGTTACGACGGGTCGGTCACAGATACGCAGTATTTT.

CDR3 nucleotides: TGTGCCAGCAGGTATAGCGGGAGCCTCACAGATACGCAGTATTTT. Its protein is CASRYSGSLTDTQYF. The rearrangement uses TRBV6-5 and TRBJ2-3; 9 bases line up with TRBD2. The CDR3 consists of 15 residues. Trimming removed 6 bases from V and 2 bases from J; junction bases left unmatched: 6. CDR1 is MNHEY, CDR2 SVGAGI, per germline.

This clonotype was observed a few times. The rearrangement uses TRBV6-5 and TRBJ2-1, with TRBD2 identical over 8 bases. The length of the CDR3 is 15 residues. CDR1 and CDR2 from the germline V gene are MNHEY and SVGAGI. V was pared by 0 bases and J by 10 bases, with 8 bases of the junction left unmatched. CDR3 sequence: CASSYSKLAAREQFF. CDR3 coding DNA: TGTGCCAGCAGTTACTCGAAACTAGCGGCCCGCGAGCAGTTCTTC.

V gene TRBV20-1 combines with J gene TRBJ2-5; 7 bases are a match to TRBD2. This CDR3 is built from 15 residues. The trim removed 5 bases at V and 4 bases at J, leaving 13 bases unmatched. CDR1 and CDR2 (germline): DFQATT, SNEGSKA (reference sequence). The CDR3 DNA follows: TGCAGTGCTGCACCGGCGGGAGCGGTCCGAGAGACCCAGTACTTC. This encodes CSAAPAGAVRETQYF.

In regard to this clonotype: Because it lacks the conserved phenylalanine or tryptophan at the end, this CDR3 is likely a read error. The J gene is TRBJ1-2, the V gene TRBV12-3 or TRBV12-4; D remains ambiguous. The germline V and J ends were trimmed by 2 bases and 8 bases, with 9 bases remaining between them. This CDR3 has 12 amino acids. The CDR3 sequence: CASSLRSGGYTY. The CDR3 nucleotides are TGTGCCAGCAGTTTAAGGTCGGGGGGCTACACCTAC.

This clonotype was recorded a few times. The CDR3 DNA reads TGTGCCAGCAGTTCCCCGGTTGGGGGAGCGTACGAGCAGTACTTC. Protein sequence: CASSSPVGGAYEQYF. The chain employs TRBV28 and TRBJ2-7, with D perhaps assigned TRBD1 or TRBD2 (5 bases each). In germline, CDR1 is MDHEN, CDR2 SYDVKM. Trimming removed 4 bases at V and 4 bases at J, with 17 bases between. The CDR3 loop spans 15 amino acids.

The rearrangement joins TRBV24-1 to TRBJ2-1; D unclear. With 3 bases removed from V and 10 bases from J, the gap between germline ends came to 15 bases. Germline-derived CDR1 and CDR2 are KGHDR and SFDVKD. The CDR3 is made up of 14 amino acids. The DNA for the CDR3 is TGTGCCACCAGTGATCCCGGAGCCTCAGACGAGCAGTTCTTC. It translates to CATSDPGASDEQFF.

This chain connects TRBV20-1 to TRBJ2-2; 8 bases line up with TRBD1. V lost 3 bases, J lost 2 bases, and 2 bases stayed unmatched. Germline assignment: CDR1 DFQATT and CDR2 SNEGSKA (reference sequence). The CDR3 totals 14 residues. CDR3 residues: CSARAGGNTGELFF. For the CDR3, the DNA is TGCAGTGCTAGGGCAGGGGGCAACACCGGGGAGCTGTTTTTT.

This clonotype was observed a handful of times. The V call is TRBV7-2, the J call TRBJ1-5, with D uncertain. CDR3 size: 14 residues. V was trimmed by 2 bases and J by 2 bases, leaving 7 bases between them. Germline V gene sequence: CDR1 SGHTA, CDR2 FQGNSA. CDR3 bases: TGTGCCAGCAGCTTATTTTTTGGCAATCAGCCCCAGCATTTT. Protein product: CASSLFFGNQPQHF. Drawing the rest from reference TRBV7-2 and TRBJ1-5, the complete variable domain is GAGVSQSPSNKVTEKGKDVELRCDPISGHTALYWYRQSLGQGLEFLIYFQGNSAPDKSGLPSDRFSAERTGGSVSTLTIQRTQQEDSAVYLCASSLFFGNQPQHFGDGTRLSIL.

V usage is TRBV2 and J usage is TRBJ2-7, with TRBD2 identical over 12 bases. The CDR3 spans 16 residues. With V trimmed by 0 bases and J by 3 bases, 3 bases remained unmatched. Germline lookup yields CDR1 SNHLY and CDR2 FYNNEI. CDR3 DNA sequence: TGTGCCAGCAGTGAAGCAGGGACTAGCGGGCACTACGAGCAGTACTTC. Translating gives CASSEAGTSGHYEQYF.

This clonotype was detected a few times. This chain joins TRBV11-2 and TRBJ1-1; D is uncertain. V was cut by 5 bases and J by 1 base, with 5 bases left in between. CDR3 length equals 12 residues. CDR1 is SGHAT and CDR2 is FQNNGV in the germline V gene. The CDR3 is CASSPANTEAFF. The CDR3 DNA reads as TGTGCCAGCAGCCCAGCGAACACTGAAGCTTTCTTT.

The V and J genes are TRBV7-2 and TRBJ1-2; possible D gene TRBD1, 5 bases. Germline V gives CDR1 SGHTA, CDR2 FQGNSA. V was shortened by 4 bases and J by 4 bases, with 10 bases between the two germline ends. The length of the CDR3 is 13 residues. The CDR3 DNA follows: TGTGCCAGCAGCTGGAGACAGAGCTATGGCTACACCTTC. Translation: CASSWRQSYGYTF.

The V call is TRBV7-2, the J call TRBJ1-1, with D uncertain. Germline V gene lookup returns CDR1 SGHTA and CDR2 FQGNSA. V lost 0 bases and J 0 bases, leaving 8 bases between the germline ends. The CDR3 contains 15 residues. As DNA, the CDR3 is TGTGCCAGCAGCTTAGCGTCGGGGTTGAACACTGAAGCTTTCTTT. Amino acid sequence: CASSLASGLNTEAFF.

As for this clonotype: At one end the junction does not follow the germline gene, possibly because of a read error. The chain carries TRBV5-6 and TRBJ2-7; D is tentatively TRBD1 or TRBD2 (6 bases each). Germline V CDR1 and CDR2: SGHDT, YYEEEE. The CDR3 sequence is 14 residues long. CDR3 region: CANSWGGRGYEQYF. The CDR3 nucleotides are TGTGCCAACAGCTGGGGAGGCAGGGGCTACGAGCAGTACTTC.

V and J are TRBV20-1 and TRBJ2-3, with 11 bases aligning to TRBD2. Looked up from germline, CDR1 is DFQATT and CDR2 is SNEGSKA (reference sequence). Losses at the gene ends were 3 bases for V and 4 bases for J; bases not matched to a gene: 3. This CDR3 is built from 14 residues. The CDR3 nucleotides read TGCAGTGCTAGTCTACTAGCGGGAGCAGATACGCAGTATTTT. It yields the protein CSASLLAGADTQYF.

This clonotype occurred a few times. CDR3 nucleotide sequence: TGTGCCAGCAGTGCAACCCGGGACAACTATAGCAATCAGCCCCAGCATTTT. Protein: CASSATRDNYSNQPQHF. The chain joins TRBV6-1 to TRBJ1-5; tentative D call: TRBD1 (6 bases). V dropped 4 bases and J dropped 0 bases, with 16 bases sitting between them. Per the germline V gene, CDR1 is MNHNS and CDR2 is SASEGT. There are 17 residues in the CDR3.

This clonotype was counted ten times or more. The chain couples TRBV28 to TRBJ2-7; 7 bases are a match to TRBD2. CDR3 length: 14 amino acids. The trim removed 6 bases at V and 7 bases at J, leaving 12 bases unmatched. The germline V gene has CDR1 MDHEN and CDR2 SYDVKM. This chain's CDR3 is CASRFGLDPGEQYF. The CDR3 DNA is TGTGCCAGCAGGTTTGGACTAGACCCCGGGGAGCAGTACTTC.

This clonotype has more than one count but fewer than ten. This chain uses TRBV6-8 with TRBJ2-3; D possibly corresponds to TRBD2 (6 bases). Per the germline V gene, CDR1 is MNHGY and CDR2 is SAAAGT. Trimming pared 2 bases from V and 3 bases from J, leaving 15 bases between. The CDR3 is 16 amino acids. CDR3 region: CASSYKPEGRTDTQYF. The CDR3 DNA sequence: TGTGCCAGCAGTTACAAGCCGGAGGGCCGGACAGATACGCAGTATTTT.

This clonotype was counted once. This chain connects TRBV23-1 to TRBJ2-2; perhaps TRBD2 as D (5 bases). TRBV23-1 is flagged as an ORF with uncertain function. The V end was cut by 8 bases, the J end by 0 bases, with 19 bases between. The CDR3 covers 17 residues. The CDR3 region has the DNA TGCGCCAGCTCCTTAGGCCACGGACTGTCGAACACCGGGGAGCTGTTTTTT. Translating it yields CASSLGHGLSNTGELFF.

The rearrangement links TRBV27 to TRBJ1-2, with D unresolved. V lost 2 bases and J lost 2, with 6 bases in between. Germline CDR1 MNHEY, CDR2 SMNVEV (reference sequence). This CDR3 region has 13 residues. The CDR3 loop is CASSLRRNYGYTF. Written as DNA, the CDR3 is TGTGCCAGCAGTTTAAGGCGGAACTATGGCTACACCTTC.

The chain has TRBV19 and TRBJ1-1; the D gene is possibly TRBD1 (6 bases). CDR1 is LNHDA, CDR2 SQIVND, per germline (reference sequence). V was clipped by 3 bases and J by 2 bases, with 10 bases between them. There are 14 residues in the CDR3. CDR3 bases: TGTGCCAGTAGTATTCAACAGGGCAACACTGAAGCTTTCTTT. This codes for CASSIQQGNTEAFF.

This clonotype was seen at least ten times. The chain carries TRBV7-2 and TRBJ1-2, with 9 bases fitting TRBD1. This CDR3 has 15 amino acids. Germline V gene lookup returns CDR1 SGHTA and CDR2 FQGNSA. V trimming: 5 bases; J trimming: 8 bases; junction bases outside the gene matches: 12. The CDR3 loop is CASSALQGARSGYTF. The CDR3 bases are TGTGCCAGCAGCGCCTTACAGGGGGCTAGGTCGGGCTACACCTTC.

The chain combines TRBV19 with TRBJ1-6; D not resolved. Trimming stripped 3 bases from V and 10 bases from J, with 7 bases between. CDR3 length: 12 residues. In germline, CDR1 is LNHDA, CDR2 SQIVND (reference sequence). CDR3 DNA sequence: TGTGCCAGTAGTATCGGATCCTCACCCCTCCACTTT. It yields the protein CASSIGSSPLHF.

V usage is TRBV6-2 or TRBV6-3 and J usage is TRBJ2-7; D unresolved. The CDR3 sequence is 12 residues long. CDR1 and CDR2 from the germline V gene are MNHEY and SVGEGT. With 4 bases removed from V and 3 bases from J, the gap between germline ends came to 7 bases. This chain's CDR3 is CASSSRVYEQYF. The DNA of the CDR3 is TGTGCCAGCAGTTCCCGGGTCTACGAGCAGTACTTC.

This clonotype has only a few counts. The genes are TRBV7-4 and TRBJ1-1; D gene ambiguous. The CDR3 has 19 residues. With 3 bases removed from V and 2 bases from J, the gap between germline ends came to 25 bases. CDR1 and CDR2 (germline): SGHVT, SQSDAQ. DNA of the CDR3: TGTGCCAGCAGCTTGAGCCCGTTTATGGTAGAGGGCCCAAACACTGAAGCTTTCTTT. It encodes CASSLSPFMVEGPNTEAFF.

This clonotype was found a few times. The chain joins TRBV30 to TRBJ2-3, with D possibly matching TRBD2 (6 bases). This CDR3 has 15 amino acids. V was clipped by 5 bases and J by 1 base, with 16 bases between them. The germline gives CDR1 GTSNPN, CDR2 SVGIG (reference sequence). CDR3 amino acids: CAWSPIWEGTDTQYF. CDR3 nucleotide sequence: TGTGCCTGGTCGCCTATATGGGAGGGCACAGATACGCAGTATTTT.